This is a list of T cell receptor beta chains from one sample in a study of CD8 T cells in Susac syndrome. TCRdb passed the immunoSEQ multiplex PCR reads through MiXCR, listing each CDR3 protein once. Seen here are some 120,000 distinct CDR3 sequences, 85% to 95% observed once, and the top ten hold roughly 0.3%. The source material was CD8+ T cells from PBMCs. The receptors come from a human donor with multiple sclerosis. The CDR3 runs from the conserved cysteine through the conserved F or W.

TRBV6-2/TRBV6-3	CASSYGGRKNIQYF
TRBV10-3	CAIRTGGRAETQYF
TRBV27	CASSSDARGETQYF
TRBV6-5	CASSRRGQETQYF
TRBV12-3/TRBV12-4	CASSHTADTQYF
TRBV18	CASSSEGTLREAFF
TRBV5-6	CASSSNPGSYNSPLHF
TRBV7-3	CASSPKGGDLPWAFF
TRBV10-3	CAISYQSGGADQETQYF
TRBV15	CATSRKTGNTIYF
TRBV9	CASSAPDGSTDRLMNTEAFF
TRBV20-1	CSARGPAEGETQYF
TRBV27	CASSLDRRKEQYF
TRBV27	CASSSGTGPNQPQHF
TRBV7-9	CASSLQASERGDTQYF
TRBV29-1	CSVLGGEQYF
TRBV24-1	CATSDLGGGPYNEQFF
TRBV9	CASSAGEGGEYF
TRBV3-1	CASSQDGTGGEKLFF
TRBV12-3/TRBV12-4	CASSYRDTPSGANVLTF
TRBV29-1	CSARTGEGRTEAFF
TRBV9	CASSVEATRTIDNEQFF
TRBV19	CASTTDRAPNTEAFF
TRBV5-4	CASSSAAQGNIQYF
TRBV6-5	CASSYSRGLGVEQYF
TRBV6-5	CASSPFQGADTQYF
TRBV10-3	CAISVQGGRGETQYF
TRBV12-3/TRBV12-4	CASSLTGNEQFF
TRBV7-3	CASSLLPSGLAYNEQFF
TRBV27	CASSFRTGPLYEQYF
TRBV14	CASSQDFLGHGNTEAFF
TRBV20-1	CSARGTSGDSDTQYF
TRBV12-3/TRBV12-4	CASRSGRWEPQHF
TRBV20-1	CSARDMWTGDQPQHF
TRBV2	CASRDGTGGAHGYTF
TRBV19	CASSASDYGRETQYF
TRBV4-1	CASSQDGTGDRTETQYF
TRBV27	CASSPGGWGSNQPQHF
TRBV12-3/TRBV12-4	CASSSWGGGNYGYTF
TRBV27	CASSDRDRPYNEQFF
TRBV30	CAWSVLTGGYNEQFF
TRBV6-6	CASSPVRGHHNEQFF
TRBV27	CASSTARGLHTEAFF
TRBV7-9	CASSLDLGVPDTQYF
TRBV12-3/TRBV12-4	CASVPGQGSYEQYF
TRBV5-1	CASSPGGQDTEAFF
TRBV7-9	CASSSPGLSEQYF
TRBV9	CASSPSGTSVDQYF